Below, 30 T cell receptor beta chains from the same sample are listed, as sequenced in a study of identical twins. TCRdb recomputed calls from the 5' RACE reads with MiXCR, one row per CDR3 protein. Counted here are approximately 500,000 distinct CDR3 sequences, roughly 15% occurring once; the ten biggest clones make up around 0.48%. The same sample was also studied in work on yellow fever vaccine responses in identical twins.

The specimen was CD4+ T cells sorted from blood. These receptors all stem from a young woman in good health.

The genes are TRBV28 and TRBJ2-3, with 8 bases lining up with TRBD2. Per germline, CDR1 MDHEN and CDR2 SYDVKM. Trimming took 5 bases from V and 0 from J; bases not matched to a gene: 10. This CDR3 region has 17 residues. The CDR3 nucleotides read TGTGCCAGCAGTCGAGCGGGGGCAAAATCTAGCACAGATACGCAGTATTTT. This encodes CASSRAGAKSSTDTQYF.

V usage is TRBV20-1 and J usage is TRBJ2-3; D is unresolved. V was shortened by 4 bases and J by 4 bases, with 12 bases between the two germline ends. The germline V gene encodes CDR1 DFQATT and CDR2 SNEGSKA (reference sequence). This CDR3 has 13 amino acids. CDR3 loop: CSAKLVGPDTQYF. The CDR3 DNA reads as TGCAGTGCTAAGCTAGTAGGACCAGATACGCAGTATTTT.

V and J are TRBV20-1 and TRBJ2-5; maybe TRBD2 (6 bases). The V end was cut by 6 bases, the J end by 0 bases, with 17 bases between. Germline V gene data show CDR1 as DFQATT and CDR2 as SNEGSKA (reference sequence). The CDR3 runs 15 residues. The CDR3 reads CSAVVSGWYQETQYF. DNA of the CDR3: TGCAGTGCCGTAGTCAGCGGGTGGTACCAAGAGACCCAGTACTTC.

The chain joins TRBV9 to TRBJ2-3, with no clear D. Trimming stripped 2 bases from V and 1 base from J, with 14 bases between. Germline values: CDR1 SGDLS, CDR2 YYNGEE. The CDR3 runs 16 residues. Here the CDR3 reads CASSVGVSYRTDTQYF. The CDR3 coding sequence is TGTGCCAGCAGCGTCGGAGTCTCTTACCGCACAGATACGCAGTATTTT.

This clonotype was counted many times. The rearrangement joins TRBV28 to TRBJ1-5; D is undetermined. The CDR3 extends over 14 amino acids. The V gene lost 6 bases and the J gene lost 2 bases, with 11 bases spanning the gap. Germline V gives CDR1 MDHEN, CDR2 SYDVKM. The CDR3 here is CASSVFWGNQPQHF. The CDR3 bases are TGTGCCAGCAGCGTTTTTTGGGGCAATCAGCCCCAGCATTTT.

This clonotype was detected a few times. The chain joins TRBV18 to TRBJ1-2; the match to TRBD1 covers 8 bases. The CDR3 is 17 amino acids. Germline V gene lookup returns CDR1 KGHSH and CDR2 LQKENI. The V gene end was trimmed by 3 bases and the J gene end by 2 bases; junction bases not matched to a gene: 11. The CDR3 sequence: CASSPTPRQGHNYGYTF. The CDR3 DNA follows: TGTGCCAGCTCACCGACACCGAGACAGGGGCACAACTATGGCTACACCTTC.

This sequence joins TRBV27 and TRBJ1-6; D gene uncertain. CDR3 length equals 12 residues. Trimming pared 0 bases from V and 14 bases from J, leaving 8 bases between. Germline CDR1 MNHEY, CDR2 SMNVEV (reference sequence). The CDR3 bases are TGTGCCAGCAGTTTATCGAGCGGGTCCCTCCACTTT. Its protein product is CASSLSSGSLHF.

This clonotype has more than one count but fewer than ten. This chain uses TRBV12-3 or TRBV12-4 with TRBJ2-5, with TRBD2 matching over 8 bases. This CDR3 is built from 13 residues. V was clipped by 7 bases and J by 4 bases; unmatched bases: 5. The chain's CDR3 is CASTGGAGETQYF. The CDR3 nucleotides read TGTGCCAGCACCGGGGGGGCCGGAGAGACCCAGTACTTC.

The genes are TRBV20-1 and TRBJ2-5; 9 bases fit TRBD1. This CDR3 comprises 15 residues. V was pared by 5 bases and J by 0 bases, with 7 bases of the junction left unmatched. Looked up from germline, CDR1 is DFQATT and CDR2 is SNEGSKA (reference sequence). This chain's CDR3 is CSAGPGQGHQETQYF. CDR3 bases: TGCAGTGCTGGGCCGGGACAGGGCCACCAAGAGACCCAGTACTTC.

This clonotype was observed at least ten times. A read error may produce the germline difference seen at one junction end. The chain links TRBV29-1 to TRBJ2-2; D is unclear. The CDR3 sequence is 15 residues long. Per the germline V gene, CDR1 is SQVTM and CDR2 is ANQGSEA. The DNA of the CDR3 is TGCAGCGCCTTCAGCGCGTTGAGGAACGCCGGGGAGCTGTTTTTT. Translating it yields CSAFSALRNAGELFF.

V is TRBV6-5 and J is TRBJ1-5; TRBD1 might be the D (5 bases). The germline V gene encodes CDR1 MNHEY and CDR2 SVGAGI. The CDR3 sequence is 16 residues long. Trimming cost V 0 bases and J 2 bases, with 11 bases left between them. CDR3 in DNA: TGTGCCAGCAGTTACTCGGGGACGAGGGGCAATCAGCCCCAGCATTTT. Its translation is CASSYSGTRGNQPQHF.

The J gene is TRBJ1-1, the V gene TRBV18, with D unresolved. CDR3 length: 14 residues. Per the germline V gene, CDR1 is KGHSH and CDR2 is LQKENI. Trimming removed 5 bases from V and 3 bases from J, with 13 bases in between. Here the CDR3 reads CASSALQTDTEAFF. For the CDR3, the DNA is TGTGCCAGCTCAGCTCTCCAGACGGACACTGAAGCTTTCTTT.

The chain recombines TRBV7-8 with TRBJ2-5; TRBD2 aligns across 8 bases. Per the germline V gene, CDR1 is SGHVS and CDR2 is FQNEAQ. This CDR3 has 17 amino acids. J gave up 1 base and V 1 base, and 8 bases lay outside the gene matches. CDR3 nucleotides: TGTGCCAGCAGCTTAGTAAGGCGGGGGGCCCTCCAAGAGACCCAGTACTTC. Translating gives CASSLVRRGALQETQYF.

The sample holds many counts of this clonotype. The gene calls are TRBV6-6 and TRBJ1-5, with a possible D match to TRBD1 (5 bases). V lost 4 bases and J lost 2, with 6 bases in between. CDR1 is MNHNY and CDR2 is SVGAGI in the germline V gene (reference sequence). The CDR3 loop spans 13 amino acids. The CDR3 is CASSWGGNQPQHF. In nucleotides, the CDR3 is TGTGCCAGCAGTTGGGGCGGCAATCAGCCCCAGCATTTT.

The table lists this clonotype with a few counts. V and J are TRBV9 and TRBJ2-1, with 10 bases lining up with TRBD2. CDR3 size: 16 residues. The germline CDR1 and CDR2 sequences are SGDLS and YYNGEE. The V and J ends lost 0 bases and 7 bases, in that order; junction bases with no gene match: 7. The CDR3 DNA reads as TGTGCCAGCAGCGTAGCCCCCCTAGCGGGAGAAAATGAGCAGTTCTTC. It specifies CASSVAPLAGENEQFF.

The table lists this clonotype with a few counts. The V gene is TRBV7-8, the J gene TRBJ1-1; TRBD1 is a possible D gene (5 bases). The CDR3 is 14 residues long. Germline assignment: CDR1 SGHVS and CDR2 FQNEAQ. V was shortened by 5 bases and J by 11 bases, with 21 bases between the two germline ends. The CDR3 nucleotides are TGTGCCAGCAGCCACAACACCCAGGGAGATAAGGCTTTCTTT. Translation gives CASSHNTQGDKAFF.

The sample holds one count of this clonotype. J is TRBJ2-3 and V is TRBV28; 8 bases are a match to TRBD2. The germline gives CDR1 MDHEN, CDR2 SYDVKM. This CDR3 is built from 16 residues. V lost 4 bases and J lost 2; bases outside the gene matches: 8. The CDR3: CASSYLAGRATDTQYF. The CDR3 DNA sequence: TGTGCCAGCAGTTATTTAGCGGGAAGGGCCACAGATACGCAGTATTTT.

This clonotype has only a few counts. In nucleotides, the CDR3 is TGTGCCACCAGCTCGGGCGGGTTAGCCAAAAACATTCAGTACTTC. Its translation is CATSSGGLAKNIQYF. V usage is TRBV15 and J usage is TRBJ2-4; tentative D call: TRBD2 (5 bases). Looked up from germline, CDR1 is LNHNV and CDR2 is YYDKDF (reference sequence). This CDR3 has 15 amino acids. Trimming stripped 5 bases from V and 0 bases from J, with 11 bases between.

This clonotype came up a few times. The genes are TRBV20-1 and TRBJ2-7; D might be TRBD1 (6 bases). This CDR3 is 11 amino acids long. The V and J ends lost 6 bases and 3 bases respectively, with 9 bases between them. In germline, CDR1 is DFQATT, CDR2 SNEGSKA (reference sequence). CDR3 sequence: CSAQGGYEQYF. The DNA for the CDR3 is TGCAGTGCCCAAGGGGGCTACGAGCAGTACTTC.

The chain recombines TRBV28 with TRBJ2-7; no firm D call. The CDR3 is 14 amino acids. Germline lookup yields CDR1 MDHEN and CDR2 SYDVKM. The V end lost 10 bases, the J end lost 4 bases, and 20 bases lay between the germline ends. The CDR3 spells CATWSGSPLYEQYV. The CDR3 DNA reads as TGTGCCACCTGGTCGGGTTCCCCTTTATACGAGCAGTACGTC.

The chain has TRBV7-9 and TRBJ1-1, with D perhaps matching TRBD1 (5 bases). This CDR3 is built from 13 residues. With 5 bases removed from V and 7 bases from J, the gap between germline ends came to 14 bases. Per the germline V gene, CDR1 is SEHNR and CDR2 is FQNEAQ (reference sequence). In nucleotides, the CDR3 is TGTGCCAGCAGCGCTGCCTCAGGGAATGAAGCTTTCTTT. As protein: CASSAASGNEAFF.

The chain employs TRBV3-1 and TRBJ2-7, with 9 bases fitting TRBD2. V lost 3 bases to trimming and J lost 2 bases; unmatched junction nucleotides: 5. The CDR3 has 15 amino acids. Germline-derived CDR1 and CDR2 are LGHDT and YNNKEL (reference sequence). The CDR3 coding sequence is TGTGCCAGCAGCCAGGCCACTAGCGGGCCCTACGAGCAGTACTTC. It specifies CASSQATSGPYEQYF.

This sequence joins TRBV21-1 and TRBJ2-3; the D call of TRBD2 is as the table states it, not checked on the DNA. TRBV21-1 constitutes a pseudogene. This CDR3 has 17 amino acids. CDR3 region: CASSNWTSGESTDTQYF. The CDR3 DNA reads as TGTGCCAGCAGCAATTGGACTAGCGGGGAAAGCACAGATACGCAGTATTTT.

This chain connects TRBV12-3 or TRBV12-4 to TRBJ2-1, with 8 bases fitting TRBD2. With 9 bases clipped from V and 5 bases from J, the junction kept 9 bases outside the gene matches. This CDR3 contains 14 residues. DNA of the CDR3: TGTGCCAGTAAAAGACTAGCGTTACACAATGAGCAGTTCTTC. Protein product: CASKRLALHNEQFF.

This chain joins TRBV7-3 and TRBJ2-3, with a weak D call TRBD2 (6 bases). The V and J ends lost 4 bases and 4 bases respectively, with 18 bases between them. Germline assignment: CDR1 SGHTA and CDR2 FQGTGA. The CDR3 sequence is 16 residues long. CDR3 region: CASSSTSLSGSDTQYF. CDR3 bases: TGTGCCAGCAGCTCTACCTCCCTAAGCGGGTCAGATACGCAGTATTTT.

The sample holds a few counts of this clonotype. The gene calls are TRBV24-1 and TRBJ2-3; possible D gene TRBD1, 6 bases. The CDR3 is made up of 14 amino acids. The V end lost 6 bases, the J end lost 0 bases, and 9 bases lay between the germline ends. Germline V gives CDR1 KGHDR, CDR2 SFDVKD. CDR3 protein: CATSRTASTDTQYF. The CDR3 DNA reads TGTGCCACCAGTAGGACAGCGAGCACAGATACGCAGTATTTT.

The chain combines TRBV29-1 with TRBJ2-5; TRBD1 matches 7 bases. This CDR3 is 16 amino acids long. J lost 4 bases, V lost 3 bases, and 14 bases had no gene match. CDR1 and CDR2 from the germline V gene are SQVTM and ANQGSEA. The CDR3 is CSVDRQGGRVGETQYF. DNA for the CDR3: TGCAGCGTTGACCGACAAGGGGGCAGGGTGGGAGAGACCCAGTACTTC.

This clonotype was picked up a small number of times. The CDR3 reads CSVELGSSDTQYF. In nucleotides, the CDR3 is TGCAGCGTTGAACTTGGGAGTTCAGATACGCAGTATTTT. V and J are TRBV29-1 and TRBJ2-3; perhaps TRBD2 as D (5 bases). Germline V gene data show CDR1 as SQVTM and CDR2 as ANQGSEA. This CDR3 region has 13 residues. V was pared by 2 bases and J by 4 bases, with 10 bases between.

This rearrangement joins TRBV7-9 to TRBJ2-7, with D unclear. This CDR3 contains 13 residues. Trimming took off 0 bases at V and 4 bases at J, with 7 bases between the two ends. Germline lookup yields CDR1 SEHNR and CDR2 FQNEAQ (reference sequence). The CDR3 loop is CASSLAGQYEQYV. Here the CDR3 DNA reads TGTGCCAGCAGCTTAGCAGGGCAGTACGAGCAGTACGTC.

The chain employs TRBV27 and TRBJ1-1; TRBD1 is a possible D gene (6 bases). The germline V gene has CDR1 MNHEY and CDR2 SMNVEV (reference sequence). The V gene lost 6 bases and the J gene lost 0 bases, with 14 bases spanning the gap. This CDR3 is built from 15 residues. The CDR3 region has the DNA TGTGCCAGCAGCTTGACAGGCCCCATGAACACTGAAGCTTTCTTT. Its protein is CASSLTGPMNTEAFF.